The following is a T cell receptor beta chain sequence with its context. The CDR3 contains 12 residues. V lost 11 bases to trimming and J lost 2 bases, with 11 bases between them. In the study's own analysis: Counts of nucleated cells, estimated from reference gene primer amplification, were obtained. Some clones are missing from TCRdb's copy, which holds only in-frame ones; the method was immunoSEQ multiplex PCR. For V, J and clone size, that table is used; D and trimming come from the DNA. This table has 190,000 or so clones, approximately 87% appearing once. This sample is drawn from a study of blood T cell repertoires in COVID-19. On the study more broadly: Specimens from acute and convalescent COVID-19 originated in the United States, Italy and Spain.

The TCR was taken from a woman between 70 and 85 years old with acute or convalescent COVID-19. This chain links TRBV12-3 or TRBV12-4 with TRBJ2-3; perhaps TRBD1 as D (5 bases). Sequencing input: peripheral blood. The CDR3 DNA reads TGTGCCGGCGGACATTCCACAGATACGCAGTATTTT. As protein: CAGGHSTDTQYF.